This T cell receptor beta chain comes out of a study of T cells in Graves' hyperthyroidism and ophthalmopathy. Across the study: Before any treatment, at initial diagnosis, peripheral blood was collected.

V was pared by 8 bases and J by 3 bases, with 6 bases of the junction left unmatched. Looked up from germline, CDR1 is MNHNS and CDR2 is SASEGT. This CDR3 spans 13 amino acids. Amplified regions were TCR beta CDR3 sequences from RNA transcripts. The TCR CDR3 first-round RT-PCR relied on the HTBI primer set. MiXCR was run by TCRdb on the multiplex PCR reads, yielding one entry per CDR3 protein. The table includes hundreds of thousands of distinct CDR3 sequences, 14% to 15% detected once. This clonotype was observed at least ten times. The receptor was derived from a man in his late teens or twenties with Graves' ophthalmopathy. The source material was blood. The gene calls are TRBV6-1 and TRBJ1-1, with 7 bases fitting TRBD1. In DNA form, the CDR3 reads TGTGCCAGCTCGGGACAGCCCGACACTGAAGCTTTCTTT. Its protein is CASSGQPDTEAFF.